A single sample is the source of the 2 T cell receptor beta chains below, sequenced in a study of blood T cell repertoires in COVID-19. The assay was immunoSEQ multiplex PCR, and TCRdb's table has in-frame clones only and misses some. The repertoire holds fewer than 300,000 clones, with approximately 84% as singletons. Input material: peripheral blood. The source of these receptors is a human donor with COVID-19, enrolled during active disease. The donor label of this sample is uncertain.

J is TRBJ1-5 and V is TRBV4-2, with a tentative D call TRBD1 (6 bases). Trimming stripped 0 bases from V and 4 bases from J, with 22 bases between. This CDR3 is 19 amino acids long. CDR1 and CDR2 from the germline V gene are LGHNA and YNFKEQ. The CDR3: CASSQEGVWVGARNQPQHF. The CDR3 coding sequence is TGTGCCAGCAGCCAAGAGGGGGTGTGGGTGGGGGCGCGTAATCAGCCCCAGCATTTT.

The chain combines TRBV9 with TRBJ2-1; possibly TRBD2 for D (6 bases). The germline V gene encodes CDR1 SGDLS and CDR2 YYNGEE. The CDR3 covers 15 residues. Between the trimmed V and J ends, which lost 4 bases and 0 bases, there was a span of 11 bases. The CDR3 region is CASSPSASSYNEQFF. Written as DNA, the CDR3 is TGTGCCAGCAGCCCTAGCGCGAGCTCCTACAATGAGCAGTTCTTC.